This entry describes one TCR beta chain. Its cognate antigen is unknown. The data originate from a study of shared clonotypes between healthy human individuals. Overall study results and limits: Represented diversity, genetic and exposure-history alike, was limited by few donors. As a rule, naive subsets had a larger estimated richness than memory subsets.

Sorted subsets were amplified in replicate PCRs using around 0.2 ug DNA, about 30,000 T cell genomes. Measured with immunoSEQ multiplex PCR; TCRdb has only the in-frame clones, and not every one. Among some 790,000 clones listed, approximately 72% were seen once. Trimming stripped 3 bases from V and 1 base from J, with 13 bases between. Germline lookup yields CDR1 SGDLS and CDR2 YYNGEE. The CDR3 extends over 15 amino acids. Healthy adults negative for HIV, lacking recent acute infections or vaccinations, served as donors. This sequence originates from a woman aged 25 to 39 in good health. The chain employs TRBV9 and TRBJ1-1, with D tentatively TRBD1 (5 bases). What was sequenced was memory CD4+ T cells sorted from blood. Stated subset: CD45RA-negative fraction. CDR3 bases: TGTGCCAGCAGCGGGACGACAGCTAAGAACACTGAAGCTTTCTTT. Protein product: CASSGTTAKNTEAFF.